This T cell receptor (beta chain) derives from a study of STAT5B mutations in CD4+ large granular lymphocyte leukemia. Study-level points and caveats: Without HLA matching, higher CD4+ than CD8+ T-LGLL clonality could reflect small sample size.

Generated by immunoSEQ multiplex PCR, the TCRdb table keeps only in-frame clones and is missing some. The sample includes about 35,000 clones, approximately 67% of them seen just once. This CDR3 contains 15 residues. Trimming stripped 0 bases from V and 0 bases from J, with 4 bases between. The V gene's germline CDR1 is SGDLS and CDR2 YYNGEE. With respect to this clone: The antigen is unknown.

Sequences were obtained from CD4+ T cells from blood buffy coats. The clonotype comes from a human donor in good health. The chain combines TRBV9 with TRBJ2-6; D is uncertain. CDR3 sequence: CASSVGGSGANVLTF. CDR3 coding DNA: TGTGCCAGCAGCGTAGGGGGCTCTGGGGCCAACGTCCTGACTTTC.